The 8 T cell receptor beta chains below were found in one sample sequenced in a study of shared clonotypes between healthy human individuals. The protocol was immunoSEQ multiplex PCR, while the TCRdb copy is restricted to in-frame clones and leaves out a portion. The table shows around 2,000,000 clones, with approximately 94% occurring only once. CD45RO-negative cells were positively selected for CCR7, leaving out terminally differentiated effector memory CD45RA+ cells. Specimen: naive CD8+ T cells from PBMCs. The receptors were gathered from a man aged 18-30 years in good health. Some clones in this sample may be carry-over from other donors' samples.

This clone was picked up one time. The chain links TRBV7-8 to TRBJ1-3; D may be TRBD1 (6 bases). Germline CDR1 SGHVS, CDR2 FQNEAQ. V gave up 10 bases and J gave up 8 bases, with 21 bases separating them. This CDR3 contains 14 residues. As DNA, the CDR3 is TGTGCCACCGAGCTCGGGAGGGGGGGTGACACCATATATTTT. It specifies CATELGRGGDTIYF.

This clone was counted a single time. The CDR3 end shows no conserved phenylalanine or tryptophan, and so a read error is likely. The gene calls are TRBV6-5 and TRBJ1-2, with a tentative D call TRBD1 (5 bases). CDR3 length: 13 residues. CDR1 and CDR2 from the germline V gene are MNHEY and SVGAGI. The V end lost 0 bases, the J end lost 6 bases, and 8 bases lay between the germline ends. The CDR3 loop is CASSYSGTDGYTS. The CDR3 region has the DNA TGTGCCAGCAGTTACTCGGGGACGGATGGCTACACCTCC.

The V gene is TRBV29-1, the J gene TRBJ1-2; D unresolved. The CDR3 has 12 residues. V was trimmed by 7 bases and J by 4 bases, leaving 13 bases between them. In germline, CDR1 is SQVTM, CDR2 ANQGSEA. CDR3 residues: CSADRGSYGYTF. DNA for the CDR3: TGCAGCGCGGATCGGGGAAGCTATGGCTACACCTTC.

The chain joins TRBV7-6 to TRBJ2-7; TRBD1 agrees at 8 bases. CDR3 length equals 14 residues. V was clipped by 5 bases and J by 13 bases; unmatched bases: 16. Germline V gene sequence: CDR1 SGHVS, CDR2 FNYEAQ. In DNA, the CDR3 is TGTGCCAGCAGCATATCCCGGGACAGGCCCCCATCCTACTTC. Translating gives CASSISRDRPPSYF. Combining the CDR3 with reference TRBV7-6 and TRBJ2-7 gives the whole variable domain GAGVSQSPRYKVTKRGQDVALRCDPISGHVSLYWYRQALGQGPEFLTYFNYEAQQDKSGLPNDRFSAERPEGSISTLTIQRTEQRDSAMYRCASSISRDRPPSYFGPGTRLTVT.

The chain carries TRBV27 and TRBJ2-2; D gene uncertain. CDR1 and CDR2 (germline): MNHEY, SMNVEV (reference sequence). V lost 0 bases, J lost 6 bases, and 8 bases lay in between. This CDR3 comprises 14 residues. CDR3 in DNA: TGTGCCAGCAGTTTATCGAGAAGACCCGGGGAGCTGTTTTTT. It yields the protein CASSLSRRPGELFF.

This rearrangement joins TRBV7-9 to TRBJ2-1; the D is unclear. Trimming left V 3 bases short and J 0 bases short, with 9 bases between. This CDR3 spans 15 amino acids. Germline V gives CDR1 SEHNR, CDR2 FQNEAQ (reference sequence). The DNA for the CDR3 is TGTGCCAGCAGCTTTCTGGTGAGCTCCTACAATGAGCAGTTCTTC. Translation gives CASSFLVSSYNEQFF.

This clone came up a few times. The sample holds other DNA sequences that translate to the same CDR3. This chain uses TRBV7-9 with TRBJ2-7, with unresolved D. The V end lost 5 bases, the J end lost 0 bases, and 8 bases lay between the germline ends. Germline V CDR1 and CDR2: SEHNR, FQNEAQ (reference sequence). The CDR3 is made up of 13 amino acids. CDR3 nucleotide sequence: TGTGCCAGCAGCCCACAGAGCTCCTACGAGCAGTACTTC. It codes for CASSPQSSYEQYF.

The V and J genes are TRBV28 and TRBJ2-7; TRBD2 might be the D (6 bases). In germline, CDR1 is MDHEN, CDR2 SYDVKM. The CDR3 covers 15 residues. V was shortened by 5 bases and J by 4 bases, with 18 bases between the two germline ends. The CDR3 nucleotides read TGTGCCAGCAGTCCCCTCCCCCGGGGGTCGTACGAGCAGTACTTC. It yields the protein CASSPLPRGSYEQYF.